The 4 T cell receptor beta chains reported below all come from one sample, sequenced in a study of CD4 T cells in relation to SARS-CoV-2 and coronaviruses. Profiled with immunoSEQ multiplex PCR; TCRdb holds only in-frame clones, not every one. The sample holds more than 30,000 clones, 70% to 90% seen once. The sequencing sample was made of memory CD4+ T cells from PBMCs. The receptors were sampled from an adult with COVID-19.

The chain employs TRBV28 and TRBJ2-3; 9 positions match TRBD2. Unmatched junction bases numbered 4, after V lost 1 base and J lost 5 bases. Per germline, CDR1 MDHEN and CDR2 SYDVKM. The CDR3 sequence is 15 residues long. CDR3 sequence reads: CASSLFSAGGDTQYF. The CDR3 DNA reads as TGTGCCAGCAGTTTATTCTCAGCGGGAGGAGATACGCAGTATTTT. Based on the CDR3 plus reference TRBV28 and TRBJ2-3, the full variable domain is DVKVTQSSRYLVKRTGEKVFLECVQDMDHENMFWYRQDPGLGLRLIYFSYDVKMKEKGDIPEGYSVSREKKERFSLILESASTNQTSMYLCASSLFSAGGDTQYFGPGTRLTVL.

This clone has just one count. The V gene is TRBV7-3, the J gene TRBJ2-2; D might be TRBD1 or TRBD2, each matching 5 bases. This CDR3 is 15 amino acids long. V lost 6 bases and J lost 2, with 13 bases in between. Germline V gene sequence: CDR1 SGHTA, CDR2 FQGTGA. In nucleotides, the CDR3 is TGTGCCAGCAGGGAGGACACCTCTAACACCGGGGAGCTGTTTTTT. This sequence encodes CASREDTSNTGELFF.

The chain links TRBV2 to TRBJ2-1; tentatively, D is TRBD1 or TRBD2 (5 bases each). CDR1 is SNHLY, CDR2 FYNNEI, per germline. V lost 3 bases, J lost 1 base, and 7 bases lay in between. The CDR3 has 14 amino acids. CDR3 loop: CASSEGESYNEQFF. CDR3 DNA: TGTGCCAGCAGTGAGGGGGAGTCCTACAATGAGCAGTTCTTC. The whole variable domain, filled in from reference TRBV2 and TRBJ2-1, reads EPEVTQTPSHQVTQMGQEVILRCVPISNHLYFYWYRQILGQKVEFLVSFYNNEISEKSEIFDDQFSVERPDGSNFTLKIRSTKLEDSAMYFCASSEGESYNEQFFGPGTRLTVL.

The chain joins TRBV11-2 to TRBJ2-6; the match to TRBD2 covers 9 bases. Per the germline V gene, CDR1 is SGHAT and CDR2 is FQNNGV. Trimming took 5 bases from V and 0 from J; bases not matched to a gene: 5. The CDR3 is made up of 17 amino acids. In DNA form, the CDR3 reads TGTGCCAGCAGCGTGCTAGCGGGAAGCTCTGGGGCCAACGTCCTGACTTTC. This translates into CASSVLAGSSGANVLTF.